This T cell receptor beta chain emerged from a study of cytomegalovirus exposure and HLA in healthy donors. General study findings and limits: A later analysis associated some 16,000 TCR beta sequences with HLA alleles at a 0.05 false discovery rate.

This clone appeared a single time. Antigen: not known. The ends were cut back, 0 bases at V and 8 bases at J, with 15 bases in the middle. Germline CDR1 and CDR2: SGDLS and YYNGEE. There are 15 residues in the CDR3. The primer mix had 60 Vbeta and 13 Jbeta primers. Sequencing used immunoSEQ multiplex PCR; TCRdb keeps in-frame clones, though not all of them. The data hold 150,000 to 200,000 clones, with approximately 80% observed a single time. The clonotype comes from a woman in her forties in good health and CMV-seropositive. The sequenced sample was PBMCs. This chain connects TRBV9 to TRBJ2-1; D may be TRBD2 (6 bases). In nucleotides, the CDR3 is TGTGCCAGCAGCGTAGTTGGGTACGGAGGGGATGAGCAGTTCTTC. Its translation: CASSVVGYGGDEQFF.